This T cell receptor (beta chain) derives from a study of blood T cell repertoires in COVID-19. For the study at large: COVID-19 samples from acute and convalescent phases originated in the United States, Italy and Spain. From T cells, B-cell-depleted T cells, or PBMCs came the material, which was cDNA or gDNA.

This CDR3 region has 17 residues. V gave up 4 bases and J gave up 7 bases; unmatched junction bases: 13. CDR1 and CDR2 (germline): LGHDT, YNNKEL (reference sequence). Authors' data handling: Reference gene primers were amplified, and this amplification served to estimate nucleated cell counts. The method was immunoSEQ multiplex PCR; TCRdb's version includes in-frame clones alone and lacks a portion of them. The V and J calls and clone size were taken over from that table, and D and trimming were inferred from the DNA. The table records 70,000 to 75,000 clones, roughly 79% of them present only once. The genes are TRBV3-1 (or the pseudogene TRBV3-2) and TRBJ2-2, with TRBD2 matching over 9 bases. This TCR came from a woman aged 70 to 79 with acute or convalescent COVID-19. The sequenced sample was peripheral blood. DNA for the CDR3: TGTGCCAGCAGCCCCGCGGTAGCGGGAGTTGTTGGCGGGGAGCTGTTTTTT. This gives the protein CASSPAVAGVVGGELFF.